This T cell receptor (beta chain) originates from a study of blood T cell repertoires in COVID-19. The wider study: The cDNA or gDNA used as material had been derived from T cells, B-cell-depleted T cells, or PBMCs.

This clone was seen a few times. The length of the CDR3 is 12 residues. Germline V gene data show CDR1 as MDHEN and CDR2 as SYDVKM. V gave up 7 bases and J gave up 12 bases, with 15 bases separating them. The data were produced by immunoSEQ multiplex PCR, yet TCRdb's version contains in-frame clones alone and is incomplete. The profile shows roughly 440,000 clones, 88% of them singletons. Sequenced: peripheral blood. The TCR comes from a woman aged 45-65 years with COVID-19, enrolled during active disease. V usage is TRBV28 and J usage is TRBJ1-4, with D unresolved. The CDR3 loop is CASTNRGWELFF. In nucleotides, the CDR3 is TGTGCCAGCACAAACCGGGGTTGGGAACTGTTTTTT.